This TCR beta chain was captured in a study of cytomegalovirus exposure and HLA in healthy donors. Study-level results: According to a later analysis, donors in an Asian-associated ancestry cluster reportedly had fewer N-insertions than the 666-donor mean. Data from an earlier analysis indicated that most TCR beta V segments were productive either about 90% or about 30% of the time.

The PCR contained 60 Vbeta and 13 Jbeta primers. Assay: immunoSEQ multiplex PCR; the TCRdb copy retains only in-frame clones and omits some. The sample yields 140,000 to 150,000 clones, around 90% seen once. In the case of this clone: Its target is unknown.

J gave up 3 bases and V 11 bases, and 5 bases lay outside the gene matches. The CDR3 contains 12 residues. The germline V gene encodes CDR1 SNHLY and CDR2 FYNNEI. V usage is TRBV2 and J usage is TRBJ2-7, with 9 bases matching TRBD1. Sequencing was done on a sample of PBMCs. This clonotype originated in a woman aged 40 to 50 in good health and CMV-seronegative. The CDR3 loop reads CAAQDRGYEQYF. As DNA, the CDR3 is TGTGCCGCCCAGGACAGGGGCTACGAGCAGTACTTC.